This TCR beta chain was identified during a study of cytotoxic CD8 clonotypes in ibrutinib-treated CLL. Study-wide background: Following treatment for a median roughly 13 months, range 6 to 36, response samples were then taken.

For this clone: Its target is not known.

CDR1 PRHDT and CDR2 FYEKMQ come from the germline V gene (reference sequence). The CDR3 contains 13 residues. J was trimmed by 5 bases and V by 5 bases; bases with no gene match: 5. The study, taken as a whole, reports: Sustained-remission patients were sampled at one set of times and progressing patients at different ones.

The data were produced by immunoSEQ multiplex PCR, yet TCRdb's version contains in-frame clones alone and is incomplete. The sample has approximately 210,000 clones, around 70% seen once; the top ten hold over 10%. The genes are TRBV13 and TRBJ1-2, with 7 bases aligning to TRBD1. This specimen consisted of PBMCs, obtained after 24 months of ibrutinib treatment. This receptor was taken from a human donor with chronic lymphocytic leukemia. The CDR3: CASSRDRRYGYTF. The CDR3 DNA is TGTGCCAGCAGCCGGGACAGACGATATGGCTACACCTTC.